This T cell receptor beta chain came from a study of T cells after yellow fever vaccination. Findings of the study overall: Re-detected after boosting: most primary clones, almost 97% of CD4 and less than 90% of CD8.

Germline-derived CDR1 and CDR2 are MNHEY and SVGEGT. With V trimmed by 6 bases and J by 4 bases, 13 bases remained unmatched. This CDR3 comprises 17 residues. This clonotype was picked up a small number of times. What it binds is unknown. Universal primer sites and UMIs were introduced during 5'RACE template-switching synthesis of TCR cDNA. In TCRdb, the 5' RACE reads were re-called with MiXCR into one record per CDR3 protein. This table holds roughly 520,000 distinct CDR3 sequences, 20% to 25% found once. The sequences come from PBMCs, collected about 20 days after the first yellow fever vaccination. This receptor was identified in a man in his late teens or twenties who received the YFV17D yellow fever vaccine. The gene calls are TRBV6-2 or TRBV6-3 and TRBJ2-5; TRBD2 agrees at 11 bases. The CDR3 sequence: CASSRLPLAGGRETQYF. CDR3 coding DNA: TGTGCCAGCAGCCGCCTTCCTTTAGCGGGGGGGCGAGAGACCCAGTACTTC.